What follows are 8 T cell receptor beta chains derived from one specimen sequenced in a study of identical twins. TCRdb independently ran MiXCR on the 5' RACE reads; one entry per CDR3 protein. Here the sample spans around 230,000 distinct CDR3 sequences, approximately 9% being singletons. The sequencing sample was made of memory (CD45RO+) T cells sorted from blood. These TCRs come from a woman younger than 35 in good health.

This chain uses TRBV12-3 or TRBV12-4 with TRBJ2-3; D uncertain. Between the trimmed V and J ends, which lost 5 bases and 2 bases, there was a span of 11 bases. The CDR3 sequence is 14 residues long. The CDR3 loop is CASSGYEDTDTQYF. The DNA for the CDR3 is TGTGCCAGCAGTGGTTACGAGGACACAGATACGCAGTATTTT.

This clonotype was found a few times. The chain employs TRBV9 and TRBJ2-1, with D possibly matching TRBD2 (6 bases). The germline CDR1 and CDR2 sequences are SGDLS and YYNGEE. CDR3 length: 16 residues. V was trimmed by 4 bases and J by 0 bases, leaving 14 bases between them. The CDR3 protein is CASSPLRGSSYNEQFF. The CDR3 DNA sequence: TGTGCCAGCAGCCCGCTCCGGGGGAGCTCCTACAATGAGCAGTTCTTC. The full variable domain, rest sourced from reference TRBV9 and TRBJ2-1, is DSGVTQTPKHLITATGQRVTLRCSPRSGDLSVYWYQQSLDQGLQFLIQYYNGEERAKGNILERFSAQQFPDLHSELNLSSLELGDSALYFCASSPLRGSSYNEQFFGPGTRLTVL.

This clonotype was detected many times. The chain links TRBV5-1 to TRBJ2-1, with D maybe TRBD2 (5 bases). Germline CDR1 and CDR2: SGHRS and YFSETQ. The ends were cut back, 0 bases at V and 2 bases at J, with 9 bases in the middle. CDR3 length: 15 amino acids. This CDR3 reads CASSLEVLAYNEQFF. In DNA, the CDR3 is TGCGCCAGCAGCTTGGAGGTACTAGCCTACAATGAGCAGTTCTTC.

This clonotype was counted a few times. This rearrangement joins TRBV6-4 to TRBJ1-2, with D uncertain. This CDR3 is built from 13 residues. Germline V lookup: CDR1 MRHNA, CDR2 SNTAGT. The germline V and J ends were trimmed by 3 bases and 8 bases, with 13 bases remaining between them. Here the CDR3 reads CASSDYPTGGYTF. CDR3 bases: TGTGCCAGCAGTGATTATCCCACGGGAGGCTACACCTTC.

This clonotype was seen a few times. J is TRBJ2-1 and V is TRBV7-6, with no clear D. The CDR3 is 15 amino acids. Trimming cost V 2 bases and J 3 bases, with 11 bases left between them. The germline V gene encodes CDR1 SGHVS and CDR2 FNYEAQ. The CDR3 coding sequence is TGTGCCAGCAGCTTAAGTTCAGGAGTCTACAATGAGCAGTTCTTC. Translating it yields CASSLSSGVYNEQFF.

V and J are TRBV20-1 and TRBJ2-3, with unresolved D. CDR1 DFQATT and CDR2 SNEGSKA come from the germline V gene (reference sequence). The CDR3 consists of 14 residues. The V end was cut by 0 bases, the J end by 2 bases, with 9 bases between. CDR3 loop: CSAREAPNTDTQYF. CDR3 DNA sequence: TGCAGTGCTAGAGAGGCCCCAAACACAGATACGCAGTATTTT.

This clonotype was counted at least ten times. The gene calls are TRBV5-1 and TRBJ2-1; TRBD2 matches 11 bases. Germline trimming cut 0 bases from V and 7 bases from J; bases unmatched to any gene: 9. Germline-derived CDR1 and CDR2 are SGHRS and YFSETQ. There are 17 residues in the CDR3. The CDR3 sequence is CASSLVLSGGARNEQFF. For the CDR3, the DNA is TGCGCCAGCAGCTTGGTTCTTAGCGGGGGGGCCCGAAATGAGCAGTTCTTC. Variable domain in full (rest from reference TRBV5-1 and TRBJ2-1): KAGVTQTPRYLIKTRGQQVTLSCSPISGHRSVSWYQQTPGQGLQFLFEYFSETQRNKGNFPGRFSGRQFSNSRSEMNVSTLELGDSALYLCASSLVLSGGARNEQFFGPGTRLTVL.

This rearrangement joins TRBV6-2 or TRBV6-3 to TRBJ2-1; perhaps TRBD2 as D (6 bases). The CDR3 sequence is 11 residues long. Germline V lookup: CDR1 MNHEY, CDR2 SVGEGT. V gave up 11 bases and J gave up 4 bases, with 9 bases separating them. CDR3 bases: TGTGCCGTAGCGGCTTACAATGAGCAGTTCTTC. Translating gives CAVAAYNEQFF.